This TCR beta chain appears in the sequencing data of a study of OX40 agonist ivuxolimab in advanced cancers. Only in-frame clones appear in the TCRdb table, and some are missing; sequencing was by immunoSEQ multiplex PCR. The sample lists some 62,000 clones, roughly 90% seen once, with roughly 0.56% in the top ten. The CDR3 totals 15 residues. Germline CDR1 reads MGHRA; CDR2 reads YSYEKL. Trimming pared 4 bases from V and 0 bases from J, leaving 12 bases between. The rearrangement joins TRBV4-1 to TRBJ1-1; D is possibly TRBD1 (6 bases). This clonotype was sampled from an adult with an advanced solid tumor such as melanoma, head and neck, liver or kidney cancer. The specimen comprised CD4+ or CD8+ T cells sorted from blood, sampled in a trial of the OX40 agonist ivuxolimab. CDR3 nucleotide sequence: TGCGCCAGCAGCCCACGGACAGCAATGAACACTGAAGCTTTCTTT. The encoded protein is CASSPRTAMNTEAFF.